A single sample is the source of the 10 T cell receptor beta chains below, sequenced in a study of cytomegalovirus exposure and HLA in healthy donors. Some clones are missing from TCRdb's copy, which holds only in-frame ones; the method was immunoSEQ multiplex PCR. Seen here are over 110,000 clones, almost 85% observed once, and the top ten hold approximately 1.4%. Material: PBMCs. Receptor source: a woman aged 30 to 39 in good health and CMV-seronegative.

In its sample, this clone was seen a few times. The CDR3 reads CASSSGTGIAEQYF. CDR3 in DNA: TGTGCCAGCAGCTCCGGGACAGGGATCGCCGAGCAGTACTTC. The chain uses TRBV5-4 and TRBJ2-7, with 9 positions matching TRBD1. The CDR3 is 14 residues long. CDR1 is SGHNT and CDR2 is YYREEE in the germline V gene (reference sequence). The V gene end was trimmed by 3 bases and the J gene end by 6 bases; junction bases not matched to a gene: 7.

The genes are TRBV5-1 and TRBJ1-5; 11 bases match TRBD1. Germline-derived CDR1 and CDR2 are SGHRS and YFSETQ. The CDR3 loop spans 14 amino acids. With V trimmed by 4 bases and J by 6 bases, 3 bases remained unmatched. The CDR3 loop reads CASSPGQGAQPQHF. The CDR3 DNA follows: TGCGCCAGCAGCCCTGGACAGGGGGCTCAGCCCCAGCATTTT.

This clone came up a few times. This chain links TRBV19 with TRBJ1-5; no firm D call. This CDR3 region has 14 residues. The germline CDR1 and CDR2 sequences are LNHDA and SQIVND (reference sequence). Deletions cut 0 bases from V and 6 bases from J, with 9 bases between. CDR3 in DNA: TGTGCCAGTAGTATAGATGGCAGTTTTCAGCCCCAGCATTTT. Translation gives CASSIDGSFQPQHF.

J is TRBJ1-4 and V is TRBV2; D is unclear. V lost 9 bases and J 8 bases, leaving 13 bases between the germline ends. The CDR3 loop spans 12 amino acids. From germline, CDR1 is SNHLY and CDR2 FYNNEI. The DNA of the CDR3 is TGTGCCAGTGGGAGGCGCTACGAAAAACTGTTTTTT. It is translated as CASGRRYEKLFF.

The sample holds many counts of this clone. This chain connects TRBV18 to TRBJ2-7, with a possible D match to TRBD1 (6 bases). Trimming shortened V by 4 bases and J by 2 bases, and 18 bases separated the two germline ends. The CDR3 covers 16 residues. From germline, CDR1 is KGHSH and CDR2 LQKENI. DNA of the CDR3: TGTGCCAGCTCACAACAACAGGGTTTAGGGGCCTACGAGCAGTACTTC. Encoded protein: CASSQQQGLGAYEQYF.

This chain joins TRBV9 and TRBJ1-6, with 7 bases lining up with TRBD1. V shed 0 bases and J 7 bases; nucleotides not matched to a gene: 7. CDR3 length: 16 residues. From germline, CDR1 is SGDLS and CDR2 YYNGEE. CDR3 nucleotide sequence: TGTGCCAGCAGCGTAGGGAGAGGGGGCCCAAATTCACCCCTCCACTTT. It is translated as CASSVGRGGPNSPLHF.

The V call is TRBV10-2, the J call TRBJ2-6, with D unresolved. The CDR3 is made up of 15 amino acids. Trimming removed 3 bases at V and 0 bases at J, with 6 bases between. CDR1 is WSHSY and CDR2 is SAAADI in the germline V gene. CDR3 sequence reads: CASSDVASGANVLTF. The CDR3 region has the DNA TGCGCCAGCAGTGACGTAGCCTCTGGGGCCAACGTCCTGACTTTC.

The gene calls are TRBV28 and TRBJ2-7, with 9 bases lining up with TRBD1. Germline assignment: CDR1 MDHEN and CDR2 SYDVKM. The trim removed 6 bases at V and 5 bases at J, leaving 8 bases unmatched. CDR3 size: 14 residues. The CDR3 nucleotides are TGTGCCAGCAGCGGTACAGGGGGCATCGACGAGCAGTACTTC. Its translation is CASSGTGGIDEQYF.

The CDR3 loop reads CASSLWSGGTYEQYF. The CDR3 DNA is TGTGCCAGCAGCTTGTGGTCAGGGGGCACCTACGAGCAGTACTTC. This chain connects TRBV5-8 to TRBJ2-7; 8 bases line up with TRBD1. The V gene's germline CDR1 is SGHTS and CDR2 YDEGEE. J was trimmed by 2 bases and V by 1 base; bases with no gene match: 5. CDR3 length: 15 amino acids. Filled out from reference TRBV5-8 and TRBJ2-7, the complete variable domain reads EAGVTQSPTHLIKTRGQQATLRCSPISGHTSVYWYQQALGLGLQFLLWYDEGEERNRGNFPPRFSGRQFPNYSSELNVNALELEDSALYLCASSLWSGGTYEQYFGPGTRLTVT.

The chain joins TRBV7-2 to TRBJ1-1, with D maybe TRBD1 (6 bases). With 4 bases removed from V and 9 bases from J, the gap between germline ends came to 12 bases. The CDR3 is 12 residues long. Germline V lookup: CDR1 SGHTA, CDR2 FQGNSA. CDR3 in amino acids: CASSWEGDQAFF. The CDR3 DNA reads TGTGCCAGCAGCTGGGAGGGGGACCAAGCTTTCTTT.